A selection of T cell receptor beta chains follows, all from one sample in a study of regulatory T cells in long-lasting Graves disease. TCRdb re-derived calls from the multiplex PCR reads in MiXCR, one entry per CDR3 protein. The data contain approximately 470,000 distinct CDR3 sequences, under 20% of them singletons. The same data also went into a second study, on T cells in Graves' hyperthyroidism and ophthalmopathy.

The sequences come from peripheral blood mononuclear cells (PBMCs), collected at new diagnosis, from a patient treated with antithyroid drugs. These receptors all come from a man aged 40-50 years with Graves disease. CDR3s include the opening cysteine and the closing phenylalanine or tryptophan.

CASSQIKGTGASPNTEAFF,TRBJ1-1,TRBV27
CASSTAVGRIETQYF,TRBJ2-5,TRBV9
CASSQEAWREGWFF,TRBJ2-1,TRBV14
CASRSLTSGITGELFF,TRBJ2-2,TRBV2
CASSIAQGLTSEQFF,TRBJ2-1,TRBV19
CASTHSGRASNEQFF,TRBJ2-1,TRBV12-3/TRBV12-4
CSVKTRNTGELFF,TRBJ2-2,TRBV29-1
CASGSGDEQYF,TRBJ2-7,TRBV7-3
CASSAVLAGGPDTQYF,TRBJ2-3,TRBV9
CASSSGTAYEQYF,TRBJ2-7,TRBV2